This T cell receptor (beta chain) was observed in a study of shared clonotypes between healthy human individuals. The method was immunoSEQ multiplex PCR; TCRdb's version includes in-frame clones alone and lacks a portion of them. The profile shows about 1 million clones, about 75% of them singletons. All the donors were Caucasian adults who lived in Nashville, Tennessee. The TCR comes from a man younger than 30 in good health. What was sequenced was memory CD4+ T cells sorted from blood. The sample's subset: CD45RA-negative fraction.

The CDR3 nucleotides read TGTGCCACTCGACAGGGAAGTAGCAATCAGCCCCAGCATTTT. Translation gives CATRQGSSNQPQHF. The chain uses TRBV2 and TRBJ1-5; 7 bases align to TRBD1. With 10 bases clipped from V and 0 bases from J, the junction kept 6 bases outside the gene matches. The germline CDR1 and CDR2 sequences are SNHLY and FYNNEI. This CDR3 region has 14 residues.